These T cell receptor beta chains were read from a single sample in a study of shared clonotypes between healthy human individuals. TCRdb's table, derived via immunoSEQ multiplex PCR, lists solely in-frame clones and lacks some. Here the sample spans 1.5 million to 2.5 million clones, about 95% being singletons. Sequences were obtained from naive CD8+ T cells sorted from blood. The receptors shown here come from a man aged 18 to 29 in good health. Both conserved end residues are trimmed from each CDR3.

v_gene	j_gene	CDR3aa
TRBV27	TRBJ2-3	ASSSISVAGPDTQY
TRBV6-6	TRBJ2-4	ASSQDRAIQY
TRBV27	TRBJ1-6	ASSLVDRRDSPLH
TRBV27	TRBJ2-3	ASSTTDTQY
TRBV4-3	TRBJ2-7	ASSQGLAGSYEQY
TRBV27	TRBJ1-6	ASSPQVLNSPLH
TRBV28	TRBJ1-5	ASSLGGYSNQPQH
TRBV13	TRBJ2-7	ASSPSRQGTEYEQY
TRBV9	TRBJ1-1	ASSPGPYTEAF
TRBV30	TRBJ1-2	AWPDGYT
TRBV30	TRBJ1-1	AWSYPEFTEAF
TRBV6-5	TRBJ2-1	ASSYGAGGRPL
TRBV27	TRBJ1-1	ASSNFFGNTEAF
TRBV11-3	TRBJ1-1	ASSQQENTEAF
TRBV6-5	TRBJ2-7	ASSYGRGSSYEQY
TRBV4-3	TRBJ1-1	ASSQDWFGTTEAF
TRBV10-3	TRBJ2-5	AISESRGVQETQY
TRBV11-2	TRBJ2-5	ASSLFDLAEIETQY
TRBV7-9	TRBJ2-3	ASSDAGLVLDTQY
TRBV11-2	TRBJ2-7	ASSLEPGSMYEQY
TRBV7-9	TRBJ1-2	ASSLGTGNYGYT
TRBV7-9	TRBJ2-1	ASSPQGGHNEQF
TRBV6-5	TRBJ1-2	ASRPGGAYGYT
TRBV28	TRBJ2-5	ASSRVAGSSFQETQY
TRBV5-6	TRBJ2-1	ASSLYSVTSGSNEQF
TRBV6-5	TRBJ2-7	ASSYSDFSSYEQY
TRBV10-2	TRBJ2-1	ASSAEREGNNEQF
TRBV10-2	TRBJ2-2	ASSPGLAGDPITGELF
TRBV4-3	TRBJ2-1	ASSQDGSGSYSNEQF
TRBV5-6	TRBJ2-3	ASSLLTSGTSDTQY
TRBV2	TRBJ2-2	ASTGTGNTGELF
TRBV28	TRBJ2-7	ASEQGTYEQY